These 17 T cell receptor beta chains came from one sample sequenced in a study of cytomegalovirus exposure and HLA in healthy donors. Researchers ran the PCR with 60 Vbeta and 13 Jbeta primers. Using immunoSEQ multiplex PCR, the repertoire was profiled, and TCRdb retains in-frame clones only, with some absent. The sample has 200,000 to 250,000 clones, roughly 84% seen once. Sequencing used PBMCs. Receptor source: a human donor in good health.

The chain combines TRBV7-3 with TRBJ2-1; D not resolved. The ends were cut back, 3 bases at V and 8 bases at J, with 11 bases in the middle. This CDR3 is 13 amino acids long. CDR1 SGHTA and CDR2 FQGTGA come from the germline V gene. In nucleotides, the CDR3 is TGTGCCAGCAGCTTCTCCCAGGTTGATGAGCAGTTCTTC. This codes for CASSFSQVDEQFF. Complete variable domain (other parts from reference TRBV7-3 and TRBJ2-1): GAGVSQTPSNKVTEKGKYVELRCDPISGHTALYWYRQSLGQGPEFLIYFQGTGAADDSGLPNDRFFAVRPEGSVSTLKIQRTERGDSAVYLCASSFSQVDEQFFGPGTRLTVL.

The rearrangement links TRBV4-2 to TRBJ1-2; TRBD1 matches 8 bases. The V gene end was trimmed by 2 bases and the J gene end by 6 bases; junction bases not matched to a gene: 5. Germline CDR1 and CDR2: LGHNA and YNFKEQ. This CDR3 has 14 residues. CDR3 DNA: TGTGCCAGCAGCCAAATTGGACAGGGTCATGGCTACACCTTC. Amino acids: CASSQIGQGHGYTF.

Points on this clone: This specimen includes other DNA sequences encoding the same CDR3. The chain has TRBV18 and TRBJ2-1; D gene uncertain. The length of the CDR3 is 14 residues. V lost 0 bases and J lost 3, with 6 bases in between. CDR1 and CDR2 from the germline V gene are KGHSH and LQKENI. CDR3: CASSPPPDYNEQFF. The CDR3 nucleotides read TGTGCCAGCTCACCACCCCCAGACTACAATGAGCAGTTCTTC.

The rearrangement uses TRBV6-6 and TRBJ1-2; TRBD1 agrees at 7 bases. The length of the CDR3 is 16 residues. Trimming took 1 base from V and 2 from J; bases not matched to a gene: 7. Germline V gene sequence: CDR1 MNHNY, CDR2 SVGAGI (reference sequence). As DNA, the CDR3 is TGTGCCAGCAGTTACTTCGTGACAGGGCCGAACTATGGCTACACCTTC. This codes for CASSYFVTGPNYGYTF.

The V gene is TRBV5-4, the J gene TRBJ2-7, with D maybe TRBD1 (5 bases). V gave up 4 bases and J gave up 1 base, with 9 bases separating them. The CDR3 loop spans 13 amino acids. Looked up from germline, CDR1 is SGHNT and CDR2 is YYREEE (reference sequence). CDR3 residues: CASSLRQSYEQYF. Written as DNA, the CDR3 is TGTGCCAGCAGCCTTCGACAGTCCTACGAGCAGTACTTC.

J is TRBJ2-1 and V is TRBV29-1; D perhaps matches TRBD2 (5 bases). Trimming stripped 3 bases from V and 9 bases from J, with 18 bases between. CDR1 and CDR2 (germline): SQVTM, ANQGSEA. This CDR3 is 14 amino acids long. CDR3 sequence (DNA): TGCAGCGTTGACAGCCGAGGGCCAGATCGTGAGCAGTTCTTC. Encoded protein: CSVDSRGPDREQFF.

The V gene is TRBV5-8, the J gene TRBJ2-1, with 9 bases that match TRBD1. Germline lookup yields CDR1 SGHTS and CDR2 YDEGEE. This CDR3 is 15 amino acids long. The V gene end was trimmed by 2 bases and the J gene end by 6 bases; junction bases not matched to a gene: 6. Here the CDR3 reads CASSFRQGVFNEQFF. DNA of the CDR3: TGTGCCAGCAGCTTCCGACAGGGGGTGTTCAATGAGCAGTTCTTC. The entire variable domain, with the rest obtained from reference TRBV5-8 and TRBJ2-1, is as follows: EAGVTQSPTHLIKTRGQQATLRCSPISGHTSVYWYQQALGLGLQFLLWYDEGEERNRGNFPPRFSGRQFPNYSSELNVNALELEDSALYLCASSFRQGVFNEQFFGPGTRLTVL.

The chain employs TRBV6-5 and TRBJ2-5; 7 bases are a match to TRBD1. This CDR3 has 16 residues. The trim removed 5 bases at V and 0 bases at J, leaving 9 bases unmatched. The germline CDR1 and CDR2 sequences are MNHEY and SVGAGI. The CDR3 nucleotides read TGTGCCAGCAGTCACTTTGGACAGGCCAACCAAGAGACCCAGTACTTC. Translation: CASSHFGQANQETQYF.

This clone has only a few counts. The chain carries TRBV5-1 and TRBJ2-3; 7 bases align to TRBD1. CDR1 and CDR2 (germline): SGHRS, YFSETQ. The CDR3 runs to 17 residues. The ends lost 4 bases at V and 0 bases at J; junction bases unmatched: 11. The CDR3 here is CASSRKTGIFSTDTQYF. CDR3 bases: TGCGCCAGCAGCCGTAAGACAGGGATATTTAGCACAGATACGCAGTATTTT.

The V call is TRBV20-1, the J call TRBJ2-5; D might be TRBD2 (5 bases). CDR1 is DFQATT, CDR2 SNEGSKA, per germline (reference sequence). The CDR3 length is 11 residues. Trimming took 5 bases from V and 4 from J, leaving 8 bases between them. The CDR3 DNA sequence: TGCAGTGCTTTCCGGGGAGAGACCCAGTACTTC. It is translated as CSAFRGETQYF.

In DNA form, the CDR3 reads TGTGCCAGCAGCGCCGGGACAGGGGGCGCGGGGCAGCCCCAGCATTTT. Translation gives CASSAGTGGAGQPQHF. This sequence joins TRBV5-6 and TRBJ1-5, with 12 bases that match TRBD1. The CDR3 contains 16 residues. Per the germline V gene, CDR1 is SGHDT and CDR2 is YYEEEE. The junction had 9 bases not matched to a gene; V was cut back by 4 bases and J by 7 bases.

The CDR3 loop is CASSQETSVWETQYF. The CDR3 region has the DNA TGCGCCAGCAGCCAAGAAACGAGCGTCTGGGAGACCCAGTACTTC. The chain uses TRBV4-1 and TRBJ2-5; no reliable D call. The CDR3 runs 15 residues. The germline gives CDR1 MGHRA, CDR2 YSYEKL. V was clipped by 0 bases and J by 5 bases, with 13 bases between them.

Comment on this clone: The junction differs from germline at one of its ends, possibly a read error. This chain joins TRBV7-7 and TRBJ2-1; possible D gene TRBD2, 5 bases. Germline V gene data show CDR1 as SSHAT and CDR2 as FNYEAQ (reference sequence). The CDR3 has 16 amino acids. CDR3 region: CASSPDGGGLNNEQFF. CDR3 in DNA: TGTGCTAGCAGCCCCGACGGTGGCGGGCTAAACAATGAGCAGTTCTTC.

V and J are TRBV27 and TRBJ2-1; 7 bases agree with TRBD2. The V gene's germline CDR1 is MNHEY and CDR2 SMNVEV (reference sequence). The CDR3 is 14 amino acids. The V gene end was trimmed by 9 bases and the J gene end by 2 bases; junction bases not matched to a gene: 7. The CDR3, as DNA: TGTGCCAGTGGTCGAGCGGGACCCTACAATGAGCAGTTCTTC. It yields the protein CASGRAGPYNEQFF.

This clone showed up just a few times. The chain carries TRBV6-1 and TRBJ1-4; TRBD1 aligns across 9 bases. Losses at the gene ends were 5 bases for V and 8 bases for J; bases not matched to a gene: 6. Germline loops: CDR1 MNHNS, CDR2 SASEGT. The length of the CDR3 is 14 residues. Here the CDR3 DNA reads TGTGCCAGCAGTCGGGACAGGGTGAGAGAAAAACTGTTTTTT. Its protein product is CASSRDRVREKLFF.

This rearrangement joins TRBV5-4 to TRBJ1-1, with 12 bases aligning to TRBD1. Per the germline V gene, CDR1 is SGHNT and CDR2 is YYREEE (reference sequence). J lost 5 bases, V lost 2 bases, and 7 bases had no gene match. CDR3 length: 16 residues. Written as DNA, the CDR3 is TGTGCCAGCAGCTTTTACGGGACAGGGGGCCATACTGAAGCTTTCTTT. Translation gives CASSFYGTGGHTEAFF.

This chain connects TRBV18 to TRBJ2-7; possible D gene TRBD1, 6 bases. The CDR3 extends over 13 amino acids. CDR1 and CDR2 from the germline V gene are KGHSH and LQKENI. The V end lost 3 bases, the J end lost 6 bases, and 12 bases lay between the germline ends. The CDR3 coding sequence is TGTGCCAGCTCACCTTCCCACAGGGTCGAGCAGTACTTC. It encodes CASSPSHRVEQYF.